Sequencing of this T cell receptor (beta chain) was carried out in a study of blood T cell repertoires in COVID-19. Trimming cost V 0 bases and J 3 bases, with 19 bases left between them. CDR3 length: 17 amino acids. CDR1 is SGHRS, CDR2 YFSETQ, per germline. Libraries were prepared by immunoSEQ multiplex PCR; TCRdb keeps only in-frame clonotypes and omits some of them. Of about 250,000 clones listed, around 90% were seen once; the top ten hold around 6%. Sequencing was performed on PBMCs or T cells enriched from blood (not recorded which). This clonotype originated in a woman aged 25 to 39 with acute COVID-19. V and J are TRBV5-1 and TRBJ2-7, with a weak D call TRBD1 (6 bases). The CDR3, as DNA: TGCGCCAGCAGCTTGGGGGTTAACAGGGCCCCAGACTACGAGCAGTACTTC. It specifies CASSLGVNRAPDYEQYF.